These 10 T cell receptor beta chains originate from one sample sequenced in a study of T cells after yellow fever vaccination. TCRdb independently ran MiXCR on the 5' RACE reads; one entry per CDR3 protein. This table holds 500,000 to 650,000 distinct CDR3 sequences, around a sixth found once. Sample: PBMCs, taken 5 to 6 days after the first yellow fever vaccination. The receptors were gathered from a man aged 18 to 29 who received the YFV17D yellow fever vaccine.

This clonotype has only a few counts. V and J are TRBV3-1 and TRBJ1-2; no reliable D call. Per germline, CDR1 LGHDT and CDR2 YNNKEL (reference sequence). This CDR3 is built from 15 residues. Trimming cost V 0 bases and J 3 bases, with 11 bases left between them. Written as DNA, the CDR3 is TGTGCCAGCAGCCAAGAAGCTGAGGATTACTATGGCTACACCTTC. It codes for CASSQEAEDYYGYTF.

The V call is TRBV5-1, the J call TRBJ1-1, with TRBD1 identical over 12 bases. CDR3 length: 16 residues. Germline V gene data show CDR1 as SGHRS and CDR2 as YFSETQ. J gave up 6 bases and V 4 bases, and 10 bases lay outside the gene matches. The CDR3 loop reads CASSRTPGTGGSEAFF. For the CDR3, the DNA is TGCGCCAGCAGCAGGACCCCCGGGACAGGGGGCTCTGAAGCTTTCTTT.

This chain links TRBV12-3 or TRBV12-4 with TRBJ2-3; D ambiguous. The V end lost 5 bases, the J end lost 2 bases, and 14 bases lay between the germline ends. CDR3 length: 15 amino acids. The CDR3 sequence is CASSLDGLYTDTQYF. The DNA for the CDR3 is TGTGCCAGCAGTCTGGACGGATTATACACAGATACGCAGTATTTT.

The V gene is TRBV18, the J gene TRBJ2-7; D is perhaps TRBD1 (7 bases). The germline gives CDR1 KGHSH, CDR2 LQKENI. This CDR3 is built from 14 residues. Trimming shortened V by 6 bases and J by 0 bases, and 12 bases separated the two germline ends. CDR3 region: CASSGQEGSYEQYF. CDR3 coding DNA: TGTGCCAGCTCCGGACAGGAGGGCTCCTACGAGCAGTACTTC.

The rearrangement joins TRBV4-1 to TRBJ2-1; 9 bases map to TRBD2. J lost 4 bases, V lost 2 bases, and 3 bases had no gene match. The germline CDR1 and CDR2 sequences are MGHRA and YSYEKL. This CDR3 region has 15 residues. As DNA, the CDR3 is TGCGCCAGCAGCCAACCGCGGGGGGGATACAATGAGCAGTTCTTC. This gives the protein CASSQPRGGYNEQFF.

This clonotype was observed a few times. The chain joins TRBV6-2 or TRBV6-3 to TRBJ1-1, with D possibly matching TRBD1 (5 bases). This CDR3 comprises 12 residues. V was pared by 6 bases and J by 5 bases, with 10 bases between. CDR1 is MNHEY and CDR2 is SVGEGT in the germline V gene. CDR3 region: CASRGQGTEAFF. The CDR3 coding sequence is TGTGCCAGCAGGGGGCAAGGAACTGAAGCTTTCTTT.

This sequence joins TRBV5-1 and TRBJ2-2; either TRBD1 or TRBD2 may fit D (5 bases each). Germline values: CDR1 SGHRS, CDR2 YFSETQ. This CDR3 is built from 14 residues. Trimming cost V 0 bases and J 7 bases, with 10 bases left between them. CDR3 sequence: CASSLEWDGGELFF. Here the CDR3 DNA reads TGCGCCAGCAGCTTGGAATGGGACGGCGGGGAGCTGTTTTTT.

The chain uses TRBV20-1 and TRBJ1-2; D is unclear. Trimming pared 0 bases from V and 9 bases from J, leaving 29 bases between. CDR3 length: 18 residues. Germline lookup yields CDR1 DFQATT and CDR2 SNEGSKA (reference sequence). The CDR3 DNA sequence: TGCAGTGCTAGAGATCGGTACGTTGGTCGACCGAATAGGGCCCGCTACACCTTC. It is translated as CSARDRYVGRPNRARYTF.

The chain employs TRBV19 and TRBJ1-6, with D possibly being TRBD1 (5 bases). The germline gives CDR1 LNHDA, CDR2 SQIVND (reference sequence). The V end was cut by 7 bases, the J end by 7 bases, with 14 bases between. This CDR3 contains 14 residues. The CDR3 is CASTLRGWNSPLHF. Written as DNA, the CDR3 is TGTGCCAGTACGTTAAGGGGTTGGAATTCACCCCTCCACTTT.

This chain uses TRBV3-1 with TRBJ2-7; the D gene is possibly TRBD1 (5 bases). CDR1 and CDR2 from the germline V gene are LGHDT and YNNKEL (reference sequence). The CDR3 has 14 amino acids. With 4 bases removed from V and 5 bases from J, the gap between germline ends came to 15 bases. CDR3 in amino acids: CASSRVVQGDEQYF. In nucleotides, the CDR3 is TGTGCCAGCAGCCGGGTGGTCCAGGGCGACGAGCAGTACTTC.